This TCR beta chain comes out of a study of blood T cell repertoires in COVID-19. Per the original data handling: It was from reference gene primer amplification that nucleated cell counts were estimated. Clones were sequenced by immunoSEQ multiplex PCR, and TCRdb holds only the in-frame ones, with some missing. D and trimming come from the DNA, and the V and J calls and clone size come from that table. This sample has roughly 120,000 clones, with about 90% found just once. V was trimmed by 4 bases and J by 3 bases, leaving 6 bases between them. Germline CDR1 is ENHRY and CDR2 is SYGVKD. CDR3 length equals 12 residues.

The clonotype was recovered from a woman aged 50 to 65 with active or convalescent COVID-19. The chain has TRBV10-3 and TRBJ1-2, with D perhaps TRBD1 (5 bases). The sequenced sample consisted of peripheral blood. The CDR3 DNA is TGTGCCATCAGTGCGACAGACTATGGCTACACCTTC. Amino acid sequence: CAISATDYGYTF.